This entry lists 23 T cell receptor beta chains sequenced from one sample in a study of post-analysis software for immune sequencing data. For these TCRs, the target antigens are not known. cDNA libraries of TCR beta carried unique molecular identifiers. One entry per CDR3 protein results from TCRdb running MiXCR on the PCR reads. The sample has hundreds of thousands of distinct CDR3 sequences; just under 30% are singletons. Study-wide results and limits: The five TRBV segments detected at higher frequency in patients than in controls included TRBV5-6, TRBV5-1 and TRBV20-1.

Sequenced input: blood. The receptors come from a girl aged 5-17 years with multiple sclerosis.

V usage is TRBV29-1 and J usage is TRBJ2-7; possibly TRBD1 for D (7 bases). Germline V gene lookup returns CDR1 SQVTM and CDR2 ANQGSEA. The CDR3 sequence is 13 residues long. V was shortened by 3 bases and J by 4 bases, with 13 bases between the two germline ends. In nucleotides, the CDR3 is TGCAGCGTTGATGGTCAGGGGGGTTACGAGCAGTACTTC. Residues: CSVDGQGGYEQYF.

The gene calls are TRBV12-3 or TRBV12-4 and TRBJ2-7, with 8 bases that match TRBD2. The J call is in doubt because the DNA end fits TRBJ2-5 better. This CDR3 region has 14 residues. CDR3 sequence: CASRLAVNGETQYF. The CDR3 DNA reads as TGTGCCAGCAGACTAGCGGTGAACGGGGAGACCCAGTACTTC.

This clonotype occurred a few times. The gene calls are TRBV4-1 and TRBJ2-5; 8 bases are a match to TRBD1. Looked up from germline, CDR1 is MGHRA and CDR2 is YSYEKL. CDR3 size: 14 residues. J lost 7 bases, V lost 2 bases, and 6 bases had no gene match. The CDR3 loop reads CASSQTDRGGTQYF. The CDR3 bases are TGCGCCAGCAGCCAAACAGACAGGGGAGGGACCCAGTACTTC.

The count of this clonotype is one. The gene calls are TRBV6-1 and TRBJ2-4; 10 bases align to TRBD1. Germline-derived CDR1 and CDR2 are MNHNS and SASEGT. Germline trimming cut 6 bases from V and 15 bases from J; bases unmatched to any gene: 17. The CDR3 covers 15 residues. This CDR3 reads CASSPFPGQGTILYF. For the CDR3, the DNA is TGTGCCAGCAGCCCCTTCCCGGGACAGGGGACAATATTGTACTTC.

This clonotype was seen a few times. This sequence joins TRBV20-1 and TRBJ2-1; TRBD2 is a possible D gene (6 bases). V was shortened by 4 bases and J by 9 bases, with 28 bases between the two germline ends. The CDR3 consists of 17 residues. Germline V CDR1 and CDR2: DFQATT, SNEGSKA (reference sequence). The DNA of the CDR3 is TGCAGTGCTACCGAAAGGGCTACTAGCTCTTTTCCCAGTGAGCAGTTCTTC. Encoded protein: CSATERATSSFPSEQFF.

The chain has TRBV29-1 and TRBJ1-3; D remains unclear. Per germline, CDR1 SQVTM and CDR2 ANQGSEA. CDR3 length: 15 amino acids. Trimming left V 1 base short and J 0 bases short, with 10 bases between. This CDR3 reads CSVEVAGNSGNTIYF. CDR3 DNA: TGCAGCGTTGAAGTAGCGGGGAACTCTGGAAACACCATATATTTT.

This clonotype was counted a few times. This chain connects TRBV7-8 to TRBJ2-3; D might be TRBD2 (6 bases). The CDR3 covers 15 residues. Germline V gives CDR1 SGHVS, CDR2 FQNEAQ. Deletions cut 3 bases from V and 2 bases from J, with 12 bases between. In DNA, the CDR3 is TGTGCCAGCAGCTTGGAGGAGGGTTACACAGATACGCAGTATTTT. Its translation: CASSLEEGYTDTQYF.

This clonotype was observed a few times. V and J are TRBV7-9 and TRBJ2-1; D not resolved. The CDR3 length is 10 residues. Trimming shortened V by 7 bases and J by 10 bases, and 8 bases separated the two germline ends. From germline, CDR1 is SEHNR and CDR2 FQNEAQ (reference sequence). CDR3 DNA sequence: TGTGCCAGCACCGGAGACGAGCAGTTCTTC. Its protein product is CASTGDEQFF.

This clonotype was counted a few times. The chain joins TRBV29-1 to TRBJ2-5; D remains unclear. Germline V gives CDR1 SQVTM, CDR2 ANQGSEA. V lost 3 bases and J 4 bases, leaving 9 bases between the germline ends. This CDR3 spans 12 amino acids. CDR3 protein: CSVDPVGETQYF. In DNA form, the CDR3 reads TGCAGCGTTGACCCAGTGGGAGAGACCCAGTACTTC.

This clonotype was counted a few times. This chain connects TRBV20-1 to TRBJ1-2, with D maybe TRBD1 (6 bases). This CDR3 has 15 amino acids. Germline V gene data show CDR1 as DFQATT and CDR2 as SNEGSKA (reference sequence). The ends were cut back, 3 bases at V and 2 bases at J, with 16 bases in the middle. In nucleotides, the CDR3 is TGCAGTGCTAGTCCTTACACAGGGCGGAACTATGGCTACACCTTC. It specifies CSASPYTGRNYGYTF.

This clonotype showed up just a few times. V gene TRBV5-8 combines with J gene TRBJ1-2; weak D call: TRBD1 (5 bases). This CDR3 is built from 12 residues. CDR1 SGHTS and CDR2 YDEGEE come from the germline V gene. Trimming stripped 6 bases from V and 11 bases from J, with 17 bases between. Written as DNA, the CDR3 is TGTGCCAGCAACCGGGACCGCGTTTCTTACACCTTC. Its protein is CASNRDRVSYTF.

This clonotype was seen repeatedly, ten times or more. The CDR3 coding sequence is TGCAGCGTTGGGAAGGGGGCTAGATTTGATACGCAGTATTTT. This sequence encodes CSVGKGARFDTQYF. The chain links TRBV29-1 to TRBJ2-3; 7 bases line up with TRBD1. Germline trimming cut 4 bases from V and 6 bases from J; bases unmatched to any gene: 10. Looked up from germline, CDR1 is SQVTM and CDR2 is ANQGSEA. The CDR3 runs 14 residues.

The chain has TRBV18 and TRBJ2-5; no definite D call. This CDR3 comprises 17 residues. Trimming stripped 3 bases from V and 7 bases from J, with 24 bases between. The germline V gene has CDR1 KGHSH and CDR2 LQKENI. In DNA form, the CDR3 reads TGTGCCAGCTCACCCCTTCGCTCCAATGCCCAGTTTTGGACCCAGTACTTC. Its protein product is CASSPLRSNAQFWTQYF.

This clonotype has just a few counts. The chain is built from TRBV2 and TRBJ2-7; D might be TRBD2 (5 bases). The length of the CDR3 is 14 residues. Germline lookup yields CDR1 SNHLY and CDR2 FYNNEI. Trimming left V 4 bases short and J 0 bases short, with 10 bases between. The CDR3 bases are TGTGCCAGCAGTGTCGGACGGGACTCCTACGAGCAGTACTTC. It encodes CASSVGRDSYEQYF.

This clonotype showed up just a few times. The J gene is TRBJ2-3, the V gene TRBV28; D possibly corresponds to TRBD1 (8 bases). The length of the CDR3 is 15 residues. The V end lost 7 bases, the J end lost 13 bases, and 27 bases lay between the germline ends. The germline V gene encodes CDR1 MDHEN and CDR2 SYDVKM. The CDR3 nucleotides are TGTGCCAGCACCATTTGGACAGGGAGGGGCCGTCTGGAGTATTTT. Protein product: CASTIWTGRGRLEYF. Using reference TRBV28 and TRBJ2-3 for the parts outside the CDR3, the full variable domain is DVKVTQSSRYLVKRTGEKVFLECVQDMDHENMFWYRQDPGLGLRLIYFSYDVKMKEKGDIPEGYSVSREKKERFSLILESASTNQTSMYLCASTIWTGRGRLEYFGPGTRLTVL.

This chain uses TRBV7-2 with TRBJ1-1, with TRBD1 as a possible D gene (5 bases). V was pared by 5 bases and J by 4 bases, with 11 bases between. Germline assignment: CDR1 SGHTA and CDR2 FQGNSA. The CDR3 spans 13 residues. CDR3 nucleotides: TGTGCCAGCAGCCTCGGGGGAAGCACTGAAGCTTTCTTT. Its protein product is CASSLGGSTEAFF.

The rearrangement uses TRBV20-1 and TRBJ2-7; 8 bases align to TRBD2. Germline V gene lookup returns CDR1 DFQATT and CDR2 SNEGSKA (reference sequence). Trimming removed 5 bases from V and 7 bases from J; junction bases left unmatched: 10. There are 13 residues in the CDR3. CDR3 residues: CSAPLGRDYEQYF. The DNA for the CDR3 is TGCAGTGCTCCCCTCGGGAGGGACTATGAGCAGTACTTC.

This chain connects TRBV6-2 or TRBV6-3 to TRBJ1-1; D unclear. The CDR3 is 14 residues long. The ends were cut back, 5 bases at V and 2 bases at J, with 12 bases in the middle. Germline V gene data show CDR1 as MNHEY and CDR2 as SVGEGT. CDR3 region: CASSPFQPNTEAFF. In DNA form, the CDR3 reads TGTGCCAGCAGTCCATTTCAGCCAAACACTGAAGCTTTCTTT.

This clonotype was detected a few times. This sequence joins TRBV25-1 and TRBJ2-1, with TRBD1 identical over 8 bases. From germline, CDR1 is MGHDK and CDR2 SYGVNS. The trim removed 7 bases at V and 5 bases at J, leaving 13 bases unmatched. The length of the CDR3 is 16 residues. The CDR3 loop reads CASTTRGGTGDNEQFF. The CDR3 region has the DNA TGTGCCAGCACTACCCGAGGAGGGACAGGAGACAATGAGCAGTTCTTC. The full variable domain, its missing parts supplied by reference TRBV25-1 and TRBJ2-1, is EADIYQTPRYLVIGTGKKITLECSQTMGHDKMYWYQQDPGMELHLIHYSYGVNSTEKGDLSSESTVSRIRTEHFPLTLESARPSHTSQYLCASTTRGGTGDNEQFFGPGTRLTVL.

This clonotype was observed many times. In nucleotides, the CDR3 is TGCGCCAGCAGCTTGGATGCGGGAGAACAGGAGCAGTACTTC. Amino acid sequence: CASSLDAGEQEQYF. This chain connects TRBV5-1 to TRBJ2-7, with 7 bases that match TRBD2. CDR1 SGHRS and CDR2 YFSETQ come from the germline V gene. The trim removed 0 bases at V and 7 bases at J, leaving 7 bases unmatched. This CDR3 comprises 14 residues.

This clonotype was seen a few times. This chain uses TRBV2 with TRBJ2-7; weak D call: TRBD1 (5 bases). The CDR3 totals 14 residues. The ends were cut back, 6 bases at V and 1 base at J, with 13 bases in the middle. Germline CDR1 reads SNHLY; CDR2 reads FYNNEI. Here the CDR3 DNA reads TGTGCCAGCAGACCCGGACACCAGTCCTACGAGCAGTACTTC. This encodes CASRPGHQSYEQYF. Using reference TRBV2 and TRBJ2-7 for the parts outside the CDR3, the full variable domain is EPEVTQTPSHQVTQMGQEVILRCVPISNHLYFYWYRQILGQKVEFLVSFYNNEISEKSEIFDDQFSVERPDGSNFTLKIRSTKLEDSAMYFCASRPGHQSYEQYFGPGTRLTVT.

The chain uses TRBV25-1 and TRBJ2-7; the D gene could be TRBD1 or TRBD2 (5 bases each). The CDR3 length is 16 residues. Germline values: CDR1 MGHDK, CDR2 SYGVNS. Deletions cut 4 bases from V and 10 bases from J, with 26 bases between. The CDR3 sequence is CASSALTGPNQEPQYF. CDR3 sequence (DNA): TGTGCCAGCAGTGCTCTCACGGGACCGAACCAAGAGCCCCAGTACTTC.

The chain recombines TRBV5-1 with TRBJ2-1; 9 bases are a match to TRBD2. CDR3 size: 16 residues. V gave up 2 bases and J gave up 0 bases; unmatched junction bases: 3. Germline V gives CDR1 SGHRS, CDR2 YFSETQ. As DNA, the CDR3 is TGCGCCAGCAGCTTTAGCGGGAGATACTCCTACAATGAGCAGTTCTTC. This sequence encodes CASSFSGRYSYNEQFF.